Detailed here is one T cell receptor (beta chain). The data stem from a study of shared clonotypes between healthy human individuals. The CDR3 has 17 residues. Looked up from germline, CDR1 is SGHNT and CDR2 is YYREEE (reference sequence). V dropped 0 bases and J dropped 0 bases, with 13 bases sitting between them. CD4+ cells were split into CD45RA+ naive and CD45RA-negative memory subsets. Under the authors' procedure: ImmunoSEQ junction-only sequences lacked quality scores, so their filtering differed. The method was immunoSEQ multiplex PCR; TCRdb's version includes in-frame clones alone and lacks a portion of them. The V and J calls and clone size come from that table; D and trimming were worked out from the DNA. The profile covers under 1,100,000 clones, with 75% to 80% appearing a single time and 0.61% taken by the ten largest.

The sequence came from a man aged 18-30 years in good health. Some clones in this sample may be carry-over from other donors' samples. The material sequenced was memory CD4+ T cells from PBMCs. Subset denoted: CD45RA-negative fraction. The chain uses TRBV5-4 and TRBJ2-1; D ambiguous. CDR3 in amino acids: CASSLAPAYFSYNEQFF. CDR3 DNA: TGTGCCAGCAGCTTGGCCCCGGCGTACTTCTCCTACAATGAGCAGTTCTTC. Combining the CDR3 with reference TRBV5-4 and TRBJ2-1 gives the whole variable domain ETGVTQSPTHLIKTRGQQVTLRCSSQSGHNTVSWYQQALGQGPQFIFQYYREEENGRGNFPPRFSGLQFPNYSSELNVNALELDDSALYLCASSLAPAYFSYNEQFFGPGTRLTVL.